This paragraph covers one T cell receptor (beta chain) sequence. This specimen belongs to a study of T cell responses to AZD1222 COVID-19 vaccine. V lost 7 bases and J lost 6, with 18 bases in between. The CDR3 is made up of 14 amino acids. Germline V CDR1 and CDR2: MNHEY, SMNVEV (reference sequence). The protocol was immunoSEQ multiplex PCR, while the TCRdb copy is restricted to in-frame clones and leaves out a portion. The sample has more than 70,000 clones, roughly 89% seen once; the top ten hold approximately 5.2%. Sample: peripheral blood, taken 28 days after the second AZD1222 dose. The sequence was collected from an adult who received the AZD1222 COVID-19 vaccine. The chain recombines TRBV27 with TRBJ1-1; D is undetermined. CDR3 sequence: CASMVAASRAEAFF. DNA of the CDR3: TGTGCCAGCATGGTAGCGGCTAGTCGGGCTGAAGCTTTCTTT.